The T cell receptor beta chain under discussion was sequenced for a study of blood T cells in healthy people across ages. Together with a sample-barcoded 5' primer, a J-beta primer mix was included in a second PCR lasting about 7 to 12 cycles. TCRdb redid the calling of the 5' RACE reads with MiXCR, one entry per CDR3 protein. The profile shows more than 600,000 distinct CDR3 sequences, roughly 25% of them singletons. Study-wide results and caveats: The unknown donor CMV status may have confounded expanded clonotype changes.

This clonotype came up a few times. Its specificity is unknown. CDR1 and CDR2 (germline): SGHRS, YFSETQ. Trimming took 2 bases from V and 2 from J, leaving 10 bases between them. The CDR3 runs to 14 residues. The authors isolated at least 6.5 million PBMCs per sample. The data were also submitted as part of a second study, on T cells of mothers and their children.

The sequencing sample was made of blood. The genes are TRBV5-1 and TRBJ2-5, with D maybe TRBD2 (5 bases). The sequence was collected from a boy aged 5 to 17 in good health. The CDR3 DNA follows: TGCGCCAGCAGCTTTGTCCTAGCACAAGAGACCCAGTACTTC. As protein: CASSFVLAQETQYF. Drawing the rest from reference TRBV5-1 and TRBJ2-5, the complete variable domain is KAGVTQTPRYLIKTRGQQVTLSCSPISGHRSVSWYQQTPGQGLQFLFEYFSETQRNKGNFPGRFSGRQFSNSRSEMNVSTLELGDSALYLCASSFVLAQETQYFGPGTRLLVL.